The 21 T cell receptor beta chains given below trace back to one sample, sequenced in a study of blood T cell repertoires in COVID-19. Assay used: immunoSEQ multiplex PCR; TCRdb lists only in-frame clones, some missing. The data show over 250,000 clones, with approximately 89% seen just once and roughly 2.3% held by the top ten. What was sequenced was peripheral blood. The origin of the receptors is a woman aged 25 to 39 with COVID-19, enrolled during active disease.

V gene TRBV12-5 combines with J gene TRBJ1-2, with D hard to call. The CDR3 loop spans 17 amino acids. Between the trimmed V and J ends, which lost 2 bases and 0 bases, there was a span of 16 bases. Per the germline V gene, CDR1 is LGHNT and CDR2 is FRNRAP. For the CDR3, the DNA is TGTGCTAGTGGTTTGACGCCCGACGGCGGTTCTAACTATGGCTACACCTTC. Its protein product is CASGLTPDGGSNYGYTF.

The chain has TRBV6-2 or TRBV6-3 and TRBJ1-1, with D perhaps matching TRBD1 (5 bases). The CDR3 is 14 amino acids. The germline V gene encodes CDR1 MNHEY and CDR2 SVGEGT. Between the trimmed V and J ends, which lost 3 bases and 5 bases, there was a span of 13 bases. CDR3 nucleotides: TGTGCCAGCAGTTATTCGCGGGGGAATACTGAAGCTTTCTTT. Its protein is CASSYSRGNTEAFF.

This clone was found a few times. The J gene is TRBJ1-5, the V gene TRBV11-2; D is unresolved. Per germline, CDR1 SGHAT and CDR2 FQNNGV. CDR3 size: 13 residues. Trimming pared 2 bases from V and 6 bases from J, leaving 8 bases between. The CDR3, as DNA: TGTGCCAGCAGCTTACGCGTCGGTCAGCCCCAGCATTTT. It specifies CASSLRVGQPQHF.

This clone was detected only once. This sequence joins TRBV6-5 and TRBJ2-7; weak D call: TRBD1 (6 bases). The germline CDR1 and CDR2 sequences are MNHEY and SVGAGI. V lost 5 bases and J 0 bases, leaving 11 bases between the germline ends. The CDR3 runs 14 residues. The CDR3 here is CASSPLGASYEQYF. The CDR3 nucleotides are TGTGCCAGCAGTCCGTTGGGGGCCTCCTACGAGCAGTACTTC.

The rearrangement links TRBV9 to TRBJ1-1; 7 bases agree with TRBD1. The CDR3 has 15 residues. Germline V CDR1 and CDR2: SGDLS, YYNGEE. J lost 1 base, V lost 4 bases, and 7 bases had no gene match. The CDR3: CASSPGTARNTEAFF. CDR3 in DNA: TGTGCCAGCAGCCCCGGGACAGCTAGGAACACTGAAGCTTTCTTT.

This clone was recorded only once. The V and J genes are TRBV9 and TRBJ2-1; 11 bases map to TRBD2. The CDR3 length is 15 residues. Losses at the gene ends were 3 bases for V and 10 bases for J; bases not matched to a gene: 9. The germline gives CDR1 SGDLS, CDR2 YYNGEE. This CDR3 reads CASSDILAGVPEQFF. CDR3 nucleotides: TGTGCCAGCAGCGACATACTAGCGGGAGTTCCCGAGCAGTTCTTC.

This chain joins TRBV5-4 and TRBJ2-2; TRBD2 aligns across 7 bases. V lost 9 bases to trimming and J lost 1 base; unmatched junction nucleotides: 9. The CDR3 sequence is 15 residues long. Germline loops: CDR1 SGHNT, CDR2 YYREEE (reference sequence). CDR3 nucleotides: TGTGCCACCAATAGGCTAGCGGAGAACACCGGGGAGCTGTTTTTT. Amino acids: CATNRLAENTGELFF.

The chain is built from TRBV5-8 and TRBJ2-1; D remains unclear. This CDR3 comprises 16 residues. The V gene lost 1 base and the J gene lost 6 bases, with 17 bases spanning the gap. Germline CDR1 reads SGHTS; CDR2 reads YDEGEE. The chain's CDR3 is CASSLYRMIQVNEQFF. CDR3 DNA sequence: TGTGCCAGCAGCTTGTACCGAATGATCCAGGTCAATGAGCAGTTCTTC.

The DNA for the CDR3 is TGCGCCAGCAGTGAGATCGGGACAGGGAGCAATCAGCCCCAGCATTTT. This translates into CASSEIGTGSNQPQHF. The chain joins TRBV10-2 to TRBJ1-5, with 9 bases matching TRBD1. CDR1 and CDR2 (germline): WSHSY, SAAADI. With 2 bases clipped from V and 1 base from J, the junction kept 3 bases outside the gene matches. The CDR3 has 16 residues.

This chain links TRBV5-4 with TRBJ1-4; TRBD1 might be the D (6 bases). The CDR3 loop spans 17 amino acids. Trimming took 1 base from V and 1 from J, leaving 14 bases between them. Looked up from germline, CDR1 is SGHNT and CDR2 is YYREEE (reference sequence). CDR3 region: CASSLSGGKKTNEKLFF. The CDR3 DNA sequence: TGTGCCAGCAGCTTGAGTGGGGGCAAAAAAACTAATGAAAAACTGTTTTTT.

With respect to this clone: The sample has other DNA sequences that encode this CDR3 too. V and J are TRBV7-9 and TRBJ2-7; maybe TRBD2 (6 bases). CDR1 and CDR2 (germline): SEHNR, FQNEAQ (reference sequence). CDR3 length: 12 residues. The V end was cut by 6 bases, the J end by 3 bases, with 9 bases between. The CDR3 nucleotides are TGTGCCAGCAGTTCGGACTACTACGAGCAGTACTTC. Amino acids: CASSSDYYEQYF.

This chain links TRBV3-1 (or the pseudogene TRBV3-2) with TRBJ2-1; the D gene is possibly TRBD1 (6 bases). The ends were cut back, 0 bases at V and 10 bases at J, with 13 bases in the middle. Germline assignment: CDR1 LGHDT and CDR2 YNNKEL (reference sequence). CDR3 size: 14 residues. CDR3 nucleotides: TGTGCCAGCAGCCAAGACAGGGGTGCTCTCGAGCAGTTCTTC. Protein sequence: CASSQDRGALEQFF.

This chain links TRBV5-1 with TRBJ1-5; possible D gene TRBD1, 5 bases. From germline, CDR1 is SGHRS and CDR2 YFSETQ. V was shortened by 0 bases and J by 7 bases, with 14 bases between the two germline ends. The CDR3 has 15 residues. The DNA of the CDR3 is TGCGCCAGCAGCTTGGCTGGGGGGAACGGGCAGCCCCAGCATTTT. The encoded protein is CASSLAGGNGQPQHF.

This chain links TRBV2 with TRBJ1-6; possibly TRBD1 for D (6 bases). Germline V CDR1 and CDR2: SNHLY, FYNNEI. The V end lost 6 bases, the J end lost 7 bases, and 19 bases lay between the germline ends. This CDR3 contains 16 residues. The CDR3 protein is CASRPRTGTRNSPLHF. The CDR3, as DNA: TGTGCCAGCAGGCCTAGAACCGGGACACGGAATTCACCCCTCCACTTT.

This clone was seen more than once but under ten times. The CDR3 sequence: CASLNGAEAFF. CDR3 DNA sequence: TGTGCCAGCCTAAATGGAGCTGAAGCTTTCTTT. The V call is TRBV19, the J call TRBJ1-1; D ambiguous. Germline-derived CDR1 and CDR2 are LNHDA and SQIVND (reference sequence). Trimming left V 9 bases short and J 6 bases short, with 11 bases between. The CDR3 is 11 residues long. Together with reference TRBV19 and TRBJ1-1, the CDR3 gives the full variable domain: DGGITQSPKYLFRKEGQNVTLSCEQNLNHDAMYWYRQDPGQGLRLIYYSQIVNDFQKGDIAEGYSVSREKKESFPLTVTSAQKNPTAFYLCASLNGAEAFFGQGTRLTVV.

The chain links TRBV5-1 to TRBJ2-5; TRBD1 might be the D (6 bases). Trimming stripped 4 bases from V and 1 base from J, with 17 bases between. Looked up from germline, CDR1 is SGHRS and CDR2 is YFSETQ. The CDR3 covers 16 residues. This chain's CDR3 is CASSRRDTGIQETQYF. As DNA, the CDR3 is TGCGCCAGCAGCCGCCGGGACACCGGCATCCAAGAGACCCAGTACTTC.

This clone was detected once. Here the CDR3 DNA reads TGTGCCAGTATAGGTCTAGCGGGAGTAGGATACAATGAGCAGTTCTTC. This codes for CASIGLAGVGYNEQFF. The chain joins TRBV19 to TRBJ2-1, with TRBD2 matching over 10 bases. J was trimmed by 4 bases and V by 7 bases; bases with no gene match: 10. Germline V lookup: CDR1 LNHDA, CDR2 SQIVND (reference sequence). CDR3 length: 16 residues.

This chain links TRBV24-1 with TRBJ2-7, with TRBD1 identical over 7 bases. Per the germline V gene, CDR1 is KGHDR and CDR2 is SFDVKD. CDR3 size: 16 residues. J was trimmed by 2 bases and V by 10 bases; bases with no gene match: 16. The DNA of the CDR3 is TGTGCCACGAGTAGTCGAGGGGGCGCGAATCCCTACGAGCAGTACTTC. It yields the protein CATSSRGGANPYEQYF.

This chain joins TRBV30 and TRBJ2-7; 9 nucleotides agree with TRBD1. From germline, CDR1 is GTSNPN and CDR2 SVGIG (reference sequence). The CDR3 totals 15 residues. Germline trimming cut 4 bases from V and 2 bases from J; bases unmatched to any gene: 9. CDR3 coding DNA: TGTGCCTGGAAACACGGGACAGGGCCAACCTACGAGCAGTACTTC. It specifies CAWKHGTGPTYEQYF. Using reference TRBV30 and TRBJ2-7 for the parts outside the CDR3, the full variable domain is SQTIHQWPATLVQPVGSPLSLECTVEGTSNPNLYWYRQAAGRGLQLLFYSVGIGQISSEVPQNLSASRPQDRQFILSSKKLLLSDSGFYLCAWKHGTGPTYEQYFGPGTRLTVT.

The rearrangement links TRBV5-6 to TRBJ2-1; no firm D call. V lost 4 bases and J 0 bases, leaving 14 bases between the germline ends. Germline V gives CDR1 SGHDT, CDR2 YYEEEE. The length of the CDR3 is 16 residues. CDR3 sequence reads: CASSPNGLFSYNEQFF. Written as DNA, the CDR3 is TGTGCCAGCAGCCCGAATGGCTTGTTCTCCTACAATGAGCAGTTCTTC.

The chain combines TRBV25-1 with TRBJ2-7; D may be TRBD2 (6 bases). The CDR3 spans 15 residues. V lost 3 bases and J lost 5, with 17 bases in between. The V gene's germline CDR1 is MGHDK and CDR2 SYGVNS. This CDR3 is CASSEGTGASDEQYF. The CDR3 region has the DNA TGTGCCAGCAGTGAGGGAACGGGAGCTTCGGACGAGCAGTACTTC.